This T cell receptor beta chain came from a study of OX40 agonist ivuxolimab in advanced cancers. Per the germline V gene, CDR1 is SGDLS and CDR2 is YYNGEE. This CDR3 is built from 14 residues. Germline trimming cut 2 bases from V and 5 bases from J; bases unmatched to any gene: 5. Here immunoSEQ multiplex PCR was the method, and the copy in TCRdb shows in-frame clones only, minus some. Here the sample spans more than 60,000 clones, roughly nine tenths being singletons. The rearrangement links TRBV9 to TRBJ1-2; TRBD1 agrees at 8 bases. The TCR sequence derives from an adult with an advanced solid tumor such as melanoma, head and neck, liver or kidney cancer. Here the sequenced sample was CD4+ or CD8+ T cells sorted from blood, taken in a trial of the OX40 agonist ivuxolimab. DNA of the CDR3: TGTGCCAGCAGCGTGCAGGGGGCAGGGTATGGCTACACCTTC. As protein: CASSVQGAGYGYTF.